The 32 T cell receptor beta chains given below trace back to one sample, sequenced in a study of control samples from healthy donors and cancer patients. TCRdb keeps only in-frame clones here, not all; method: immunoSEQ multiplex PCR. The sample carries fewer than 200,000 clones, approximately 90% recorded once. Sequences were obtained from blood. Receptor source: a man aged 25-45 years in good health.

This clone was counted a few times. The gene calls are TRBV24-1 and TRBJ2-3; 8 bases are a match to TRBD2. The trim removed 5 bases at V and 4 bases at J, leaving 10 bases unmatched. The CDR3 has 16 residues. CDR1 is KGHDR, CDR2 SFDVKD, per germline. The CDR3 sequence: CATSVNSGAVADTQYF. In DNA form, the CDR3 reads TGTGCCACCAGTGTTAATAGCGGGGCAGTTGCAGATACGCAGTATTTT.

The V gene is TRBV6-5, the J gene TRBJ1-6; D might be TRBD1 (5 bases). Germline V CDR1 and CDR2: MNHEY, SVGAGI. The V end was cut by 6 bases, the J end by 8 bases, with 14 bases between. The CDR3 is 14 amino acids. The CDR3 is CASRPGGTHSPLHF. The CDR3 DNA reads TGTGCCAGCAGGCCCGGGGGAACCCATTCACCCCTCCACTTT.

V gene TRBV27 combines with J gene TRBJ2-1, with 10 bases matching TRBD2. Germline trimming cut 6 bases from V and 5 bases from J; bases unmatched to any gene: 7. The CDR3 loop spans 15 amino acids. Germline-derived CDR1 and CDR2 are MNHEY and SMNVEV (reference sequence). The CDR3 DNA follows: TGTGCCAGCAGCCCCCGGACTAGCGGTAACAATGAGCAGTTCTTC. Translated: CASSPRTSGNNEQFF.

The chain couples TRBV15 to TRBJ1-2; TRBD1 aligns across 10 bases. Germline CDR1 reads LNHNV; CDR2 reads YYDKDF (reference sequence). The CDR3 sequence is 17 residues long. J gave up 5 bases and V 2 bases, and 11 bases lay outside the gene matches. CDR3 region: CATSRSTGGPSRYGYTF. CDR3 coding DNA: TGTGCCACCAGCAGATCGACAGGGGGCCCCTCTAGATATGGCTACACCTTC.

The V gene is TRBV6-5, the J gene TRBJ1-1; TRBD1 is a possible D gene (5 bases). Germline V lookup: CDR1 MNHEY, CDR2 SVGAGI. The V gene lost 8 bases and the J gene lost 1 base, with 11 bases spanning the gap. The CDR3 totals 13 residues. Here the CDR3 reads CASGTRANTEAFF. The DNA for the CDR3 is TGTGCCAGCGGTACCAGGGCGAACACTGAAGCTTTCTTT.

The rearrangement uses TRBV28 and TRBJ2-2, with 9 bases that match TRBD1. This CDR3 is built from 15 residues. The junction had 4 bases not matched to a gene; V was cut back by 7 bases and J by 1 base. The germline V gene has CDR1 MDHEN and CDR2 SYDVKM. The CDR3 region is CASNPGQGNTGELFF. CDR3 bases: TGTGCCAGCAATCCGGGACAGGGGAACACCGGGGAGCTGTTTTTT.

This sequence joins TRBV4-1 and TRBJ1-6; tentatively, D is TRBD1 (5 bases). The CDR3 totals 18 residues. The germline V gene has CDR1 MGHRA and CDR2 YSYEKL. Trimming cost V 1 base and J 2 bases, with 15 bases left between them. CDR3 in DNA: TGCGCCAGCAGCCAAGTTTTAAAGGGGAGTACCTATAATTCACCCCTCCACTTT. Amino acid sequence: CASSQVLKGSTYNSPLHF.

This chain joins TRBV6-5 and TRBJ2-7, with D possibly being TRBD1 (6 bases). Germline-derived CDR1 and CDR2 are MNHEY and SVGAGI. This CDR3 is built from 14 residues. Trimming took off 8 bases at V and 0 bases at J, with 14 bases between the two ends. The CDR3 nucleotides are TGTGCCAGCCTCGGGACAACCAGCTCCTACGAGCAGTACTTC. Translation: CASLGTTSSYEQYF.

The V gene is TRBV11-2, the J gene TRBJ2-5, with TRBD2 matching over 11 bases. Germline V gene data show CDR1 as SGHAT and CDR2 as FQNNGV. This CDR3 contains 18 residues. With V trimmed by 0 bases and J by 2 bases, 8 bases remained unmatched. The CDR3 region has the DNA TGTGCCAGCAGCTTAGATCGGGTTAGCGGGAGGGCGCAAGAGACCCAGTACTTC. Its translation: CASSLDRVSGRAQETQYF.

The chain uses TRBV6-5 and TRBJ1-5; the D is unclear. The CDR3 totals 15 residues. In germline, CDR1 is MNHEY, CDR2 SVGAGI. V was pared by 5 bases and J by 4 bases, with 15 bases between. The CDR3 bases are TGTGCCAGCAGTCCAGGACCGTTGTTGAATCAGCCCCAGCATTTT. Translating gives CASSPGPLLNQPQHF.

The rearrangement joins TRBV28 to TRBJ2-1; 7 bases are shared with TRBD2. V gave up 2 bases and J gave up 5 bases; unmatched junction bases: 0. The CDR3 has 13 residues. CDR1 is MDHEN and CDR2 is SYDVKM in the germline V gene. The CDR3 here is CASSLGLDNEQFF. The CDR3 DNA sequence: TGTGCCAGCAGTTTAGGACTAGACAATGAGCAGTTCTTC.

The V call is TRBV20-1, the J call TRBJ2-1; D is unresolved. The germline V gene has CDR1 DFQATT and CDR2 SNEGSKA (reference sequence). CDR3 length: 11 residues. Trimming removed 7 bases at V and 1 base at J, with 5 bases between. The CDR3 reads CSGGSYNEQFF. In DNA, the CDR3 is TGCAGTGGGGGATCCTACAATGAGCAGTTCTTC.

The CDR3 sequence is CASSLTGPGNTIYF. For the CDR3, the DNA is TGTGCCAGCAGTCTGACAGGGCCCGGAAACACCATATATTTT. J is TRBJ1-3 and V is TRBV6-6, with 7 bases that match TRBD1. The trim removed 5 bases at V and 4 bases at J, leaving 5 bases unmatched. Germline V lookup: CDR1 MNHNY, CDR2 SVGAGI (reference sequence). The length of the CDR3 is 14 residues.

The chain has TRBV6-5 and TRBJ1-1, with no clear D. This CDR3 has 12 residues. Trimming stripped 10 bases from V and 4 bases from J, with 13 bases between. Germline V lookup: CDR1 MNHEY, CDR2 SVGAGI. The DNA for the CDR3 is TGTGCCACTATCTCGATCGGCACTGAAGCTTTCTTT. Residues: CATISIGTEAFF.

CDR3 coding DNA: TGCGCCAGCAGCCAAGAAACCGGACTAGCGGTCTACGAGCAGTACTTC. Its protein is CASSQETGLAVYEQYF. The rearrangement joins TRBV4-1 to TRBJ2-7; 10 bases are a match to TRBD2. The CDR3 sequence is 16 residues long. CDR1 and CDR2 from the germline V gene are MGHRA and YSYEKL. Trimming removed 0 bases from V and 3 bases from J; junction bases left unmatched: 5.

The chain uses TRBV11-2 and TRBJ1-2; D gene uncertain. This CDR3 comprises 13 residues. Germline V gene data show CDR1 as SGHAT and CDR2 as FQNNGV. The ends were cut back, 1 base at V and 8 bases at J, with 11 bases in the middle. CDR3 residues: CASSLAVMGGYTF. DNA of the CDR3: TGTGCCAGCAGCTTAGCAGTCATGGGCGGCTACACCTTC.

This chain joins TRBV28 and TRBJ1-1, with D perhaps matching TRBD1 (6 bases). The CDR3 covers 13 residues. V lost 8 bases and J lost 5, with 15 bases in between. Germline CDR1 MDHEN, CDR2 SYDVKM. CDR3: CASHQQGVTEAFF. The DNA of the CDR3 is TGTGCCAGCCATCAACAGGGCGTGACTGAAGCTTTCTTT.

The genes are TRBV18 and TRBJ1-6, with TRBD1 matching 8 bases. The CDR3 contains 15 residues. Germline-derived CDR1 and CDR2 are KGHSH and LQKENI. The trim removed 3 bases at V and 8 bases at J, leaving 6 bases unmatched. DNA for the CDR3: TGTGCCAGCTCACCTACCGCACAGGGGGATTCACCCCTCCACTTT. Its protein product is CASSPTAQGDSPLHF. Supplemented by reference TRBV18 and TRBJ1-6, the full variable domain reads NAGVMQNPRHLVRRRGQEARLRCSPMKGHSHVYWYRQLPEEGLKFMVYLQKENIIDESGMPKERFSAEFPKEGPSILRIQQVVRGDSAAYFCASSPTAQGDSPLHFGNGTRLTVT.

This chain uses TRBV25-1 with TRBJ1-1; 11 bases map to TRBD1. Unmatched junction bases numbered 9, after V lost 4 bases and J lost 11 bases. Germline CDR1 and CDR2: MGHDK and SYGVNS. This CDR3 comprises 14 residues. The CDR3 coding sequence is TGTGCCAGCAGTGTCGGAGGACAGGGGGCGCGGGCTTTCTTT. It codes for CASSVGGQGARAFF. The full variable domain, with the rest looked up from reference TRBV25-1 and TRBJ1-1, is EADIYQTPRYLVIGTGKKITLECSQTMGHDKMYWYQQDPGMELHLIHYSYGVNSTEKGDLSSESTVSRIRTEHFPLTLESARPSHTSQYLCASSVGGQGARAFFGQGTRLTVV.

The count of this clone is one. The chain links TRBV10-2 to TRBJ1-1; 8 positions agree with TRBD1. CDR3 length equals 17 residues. Losses at the gene ends were 4 bases for V and 0 bases for J; bases not matched to a gene: 10. The germline V gene has CDR1 WSHSY and CDR2 SAAADI. The CDR3 loop is CASSVSWTGIMNTEAFF. The CDR3 bases are TGCGCCAGCAGTGTTTCATGGACAGGGATCATGAACACTGAAGCTTTCTTT.

The chain carries TRBV7-8 and TRBJ1-5; D remains unclear. V lost 2 bases, J lost 7 bases, and 6 bases lay in between. CDR1 SGHVS and CDR2 FQNEAQ come from the germline V gene. This CDR3 is built from 12 residues. The CDR3 nucleotides read TGTGCCAGCAGCTTACTGGGCCAGCCCCAGCATTTT. Translating gives CASSLLGQPQHF.

The V and J genes are TRBV5-1 and TRBJ2-2; D is possibly TRBD1 or TRBD2 (6 bases each). CDR3 length: 14 residues. Germline-derived CDR1 and CDR2 are SGHRS and YFSETQ. The V end was cut by 0 bases, the J end by 5 bases, with 8 bases between. This CDR3 reads CASSLEGGTGELFF. The CDR3 DNA reads as TGCGCCAGCAGCTTGGAGGGGGGAACCGGGGAGCTGTTTTTT.

The chain is built from TRBV4-2 and TRBJ1-4, with 9 nucleotides matching TRBD1. Per germline, CDR1 LGHNA and CDR2 YNFKEQ. Germline trimming cut 0 bases from V and 11 bases from J; bases unmatched to any gene: 7. The CDR3 extends over 15 amino acids. The CDR3 DNA sequence: TGTGCCAGCAGCCAAGATGGGGACAGGGAGGATAAACTGTTTTTT. Translated, it gives CASSQDGDREDKLFF.

There are a few counts of this clone. V is TRBV5-5 and J is TRBJ1-3; D ambiguous. Germline CDR1 SGHKS, CDR2 YYEKEE (reference sequence). V was cut by 4 bases and J by 0 bases, with 14 bases left in between. CDR3 length equals 16 residues. DNA for the CDR3: TGTGCCAGCAGCCAACAGACCGCGGACTCTGGAAACACCATATATTTT. The encoded protein is CASSQQTADSGNTIYF.

Turning to this clone: Its ends do not fully match the called genes, so a read error is possible. The chain recombines TRBV19 with TRBJ2-1, with D possibly being TRBD2 (7 bases). The CDR3 loop spans 12 amino acids. Germline V gene lookup returns CDR1 LNHDA and CDR2 SQIVND (reference sequence). For the CDR3, the DNA is TGTGTCAGTAGTATAGGGGGGGGTGAGCAGTTCTTC. This gives the protein CVSSIGGGEQFF.

This chain joins TRBV7-9 and TRBJ1-5, with D uncertain. The CDR3 runs to 14 residues. Germline V CDR1 and CDR2: SEHNR, FQNEAQ (reference sequence). V shed 5 bases and J shed 0 bases, with 8 bases lying between them. This chain's CDR3 is CASSLDISNQPQHF. CDR3 coding DNA: TGTGCCAGCAGCCTCGATATTAGCAATCAGCCCCAGCATTTT.

V is TRBV15 and J is TRBJ2-7; D is possibly TRBD2 (5 bases). CDR1 is LNHNV, CDR2 YYDKDF, per germline (reference sequence). The V and J ends lost 0 bases and 5 bases respectively, with 23 bases between them. This CDR3 is 18 amino acids long. CDR3 loop: CATSREGGGLMTGNEQYF. The CDR3 bases are TGTGCCACCAGCAGAGAGGGCGGCGGCCTGATGACCGGGAACGAGCAGTACTTC.

The chain links TRBV7-3 to TRBJ1-1, with a weak D call TRBD1 (5 bases). Trimming took 5 bases from V and 7 from J, leaving 17 bases between them. The CDR3 is 14 residues long. Germline CDR1 and CDR2: SGHTA and FQGTGA. CDR3 protein: CASSLWPGQGEAFF. As DNA, the CDR3 is TGTGCCAGCAGCCTGTGGCCGGGGCAGGGTGAAGCTTTCTTT. Variable domain in full (rest from reference TRBV7-3 and TRBJ1-1): GAGVSQTPSNKVTEKGKYVELRCDPISGHTALYWYRQSLGQGPEFLIYFQGTGAADDSGLPNDRFFAVRPEGSVSTLKIQRTERGDSAVYLCASSLWPGQGEAFFGQGTRLTVV.

This sequence joins TRBV4-2 and TRBJ2-1; 7 bases line up with TRBD2. Germline loops: CDR1 LGHNA, CDR2 YNFKEQ. This CDR3 spans 14 amino acids. With V trimmed by 8 bases and J by 7 bases, 11 bases remained unmatched. CDR3 in amino acids: CASGTGTIGNEQFF. The CDR3 DNA reads TGTGCCAGCGGAACCGGGACTATAGGTAATGAGCAGTTCTTC.

The chain has TRBV11-2 and TRBJ2-2, with D perhaps matching TRBD1 (6 bases). From germline, CDR1 is SGHAT and CDR2 FQNNGV. Trimming removed 5 bases from V and 1 base from J, with 11 bases in between. This CDR3 region has 15 residues. The CDR3 here is CASSTRTENTGELFF. The CDR3 bases are TGTGCCAGCAGCACCCGGACAGAGAACACCGGGGAGCTGTTTTTT.

This sequence joins TRBV28 and TRBJ1-1, with 9 bases aligning to TRBD1. Germline V lookup: CDR1 MDHEN, CDR2 SYDVKM. The CDR3 is 14 amino acids. V lost 4 bases and J lost 4; bases outside the gene matches: 4. The CDR3 region is CASSSGQGRTEAFF. Here the CDR3 DNA reads TGTGCCAGCAGTTCGGGACAGGGACGCACTGAAGCTTTCTTT.

V gene TRBV11-1 combines with J gene TRBJ2-5; 7 bases are shared with TRBD1. Germline V gene lookup returns CDR1 SGHAT and CDR2 FQDESV (reference sequence). V was clipped by 4 bases and J by 3 bases; unmatched bases: 8. The CDR3 covers 15 residues. CDR3 DNA sequence: TGTGCCAGCAGCTACTACCCAACAGGGGAAGAGACCCAGTACTTC. It translates to CASSYYPTGEETQYF.